The 7 T cell receptor beta chains below all came from one sample that was sequenced in a study of beta chain features in type 1 diabetes. Of the isolated RNA, all was reverse transcribed, and so the sequenced material was expressed TCRB transcripts. The assay was immunoSEQ multiplex PCR, and TCRdb's table has in-frame clones only and misses some. The table shows 300,000 to 400,000 clones, with 6.5% to 10% occurring only once. What was sequenced was central memory CD4+ T cells from blood. The receptors shown here come from a woman aged 18-30 years in good health.

At least ten counts were recorded for this clone. The chain couples TRBV7-9 to TRBJ2-5; D may be TRBD2 (6 bases). V was pared by 5 bases and J by 0 bases, with 13 bases between. The CDR3 runs 15 residues. Germline V gene data show CDR1 as SEHNR and CDR2 as FQNEAQ (reference sequence). CDR3 protein: CASSSGTFYQETQYF. CDR3 bases: TGTGCCAGCAGCAGTGGGACTTTTTACCAAGAGACCCAGTACTTC.

The gene calls are TRBV9 and TRBJ2-5; D ambiguous. This CDR3 comprises 14 residues. The germline V gene encodes CDR1 SGDLS and CDR2 YYNGEE. Trimming cost V 0 bases and J 4 bases, with 10 bases left between them. CDR3 in amino acids: CASSVVAWSETQYF. The CDR3 DNA sequence: TGTGCCAGCAGCGTAGTTGCGTGGTCAGAGACCCAGTACTTC.

The chain joins TRBV7-2 to TRBJ1-6; no definite D call. This CDR3 contains 17 residues. CDR1 is SGHTA, CDR2 FQGNSA, per germline. Trimming removed 3 bases at V and 0 bases at J, with 12 bases between. Here the CDR3 reads CASSFSRQSSYNSPLHF. The CDR3 DNA reads TGTGCCAGCAGCTTCTCTCGGCAGAGCTCCTATAATTCACCCCTCCACTTT.

This clone occurred many times. The V call is TRBV28, the J call TRBJ2-1; possible D gene TRBD2, 5 bases. The germline gives CDR1 MDHEN, CDR2 SYDVKM. V was trimmed by 2 bases and J by 4 bases, leaving 9 bases between them. The CDR3 length is 14 residues. CDR3 sequence (DNA): TGTGCCAGCAGTTTAGGGGAGCTATACAATGAGCAGTTCTTC. Translation gives CASSLGELYNEQFF.

V and J are TRBV4-3 and TRBJ1-4; D remains ambiguous. This CDR3 is built from 17 residues. Per the germline V gene, CDR1 is LGHNA and CDR2 is YSLEER. The V and J ends lost 2 bases and 8 bases respectively, with 21 bases between them. DNA for the CDR3: TGCGCCAGCAGCCAACCTTTGTTCCGCACGGGGATGGAAAAACTGTTTTTT. Amino acid sequence: CASSQPLFRTGMEKLFF.

This sequence joins TRBV28 and TRBJ1-2; 7 nucleotides align to TRBD1. Germline V CDR1 and CDR2: MDHEN, SYDVKM. The CDR3 is 17 residues long. The V and J ends lost 6 bases and 4 bases, in that order; junction bases with no gene match: 17. Here the CDR3 reads CASSPPGAGTDTYGYTF. The CDR3 nucleotides are TGTGCCAGCAGCCCTCCTGGCGCCGGGACAGATACCTATGGCTACACCTTC.

This clone was counted between two and nine times. V usage is TRBV7-9 and J usage is TRBJ2-6; no definite D call. The CDR3 has 15 residues. With 3 bases removed from V and 3 bases from J, the gap between germline ends came to 9 bases. CDR1 and CDR2 (germline): SEHNR, FQNEAQ (reference sequence). As DNA, the CDR3 is TGTGCCAGCAGCTTTCAGGCGATTGGGGCCAACGTCCTGACTTTC. It translates to CASSFQAIGANVLTF. Together with reference TRBV7-9 and TRBJ2-6, the CDR3 gives the full variable domain: DTGVSQNPRHKITKRGQNVTFRCDPISEHNRLYWYRQTLGQGPEFLTYFQNEAQLEKSRLLSDRFSAERPKGSFSTLEIQRTEQGDSAMYLCASSFQAIGANVLTFGAGSRLTVL.